The clone carrying this T cell receptor beta chain was recorded many times. They built TCR cDNA with 5'RACE template switching, a step that put in a universal primer site and UMIs. TCRdb re-called the 5' RACE reads with MiXCR, one entry per CDR3 protein. The repertoire holds under 700,000 distinct CDR3 sequences, with about a sixth as singletons. This sample stems from a study of T cells after yellow fever vaccination. CDR1 is SQVTM, CDR2 ANQGSEA, per germline. Trimming took off 7 bases at V and 2 bases at J, with 12 bases between the two ends. This CDR3 is built from 13 residues. The chain recombines TRBV29-1 with TRBJ2-1, with a weak D call TRBD2 (6 bases). This clonotype was sampled from a man aged 18 to 29 who received the YFV17D yellow fever vaccine. The sequencing used PBMCs, collected about 5 days after the first yellow fever vaccination. The CDR3 sequence: CSAMGGAYNEQFF. The CDR3 DNA reads TGCAGCGCCATGGGGGGAGCCTACAATGAGCAGTTCTTC.